A single TCR beta chain is shown here with its context. The specificity of this receptor is unknown. No qualities accompany the bases; no much larger clone lies one base away. Sequencer: Illumina NovaSeq 6000. Using 5'RACE with constant-segment primers, TCRalpha and TCRbeta cDNA libraries were constructed, with sample barcodes and unique molecular identifiers added in the process. RNA was extracted from every sample with Trizol reagent. Amplification of the libraries took two PCR steps, and the second step added a second sample barcode plus Illumina TruSeq adapters. Sequencing of the libraries was done on an Illumina NovaSeq, producing 2 x 150 bp paired-end reads. On the authors' methods: With migec v1.2.7, reads were demultiplexed and then collapsed into UMI-guided consensus sequences. Using mixcr v2.1.11, UMI consensuses were aligned to TRA and TRB V and J templates and then assembled into clonotypes. A clonotype was counted as expanded or contracted only if both edgeR and NoisET called the change significant, with noise models trained on biological replicates. edgeR calls used a false discovery rate-adjusted p below 0.01 and a log2 fold-change threshold of 1. As an exploratory analysis of dynamics, max-normalized trajectories of the 1000 most abundant clonotypes were examined by PCA with hierarchical clustering. Each responding clone was given a CD4 or CD8 phenotype based on the CD4+ and CD8+ repertoires, which had been sequenced separately. In TCRdb, the public reads were trimmed at Q25 with fastp and aligned with MiXCR, with productive beta chains retained. Every distinct CDR3 protein forms one entry, paired with its most common genes and DNA. V and J calls and clone size were set by TCRdb, not the authors. For this sample the table gives 110,000 or so distinct CDR3 sequences, of which 22% were detected only once. The ten top clones hold around 41% of the sample.

The CDR3 holds 13 amino acids from the cysteine to the phenylalanine. Solely the CDR3 DNA is kept, with 39 bases framed from the first base. The germline V gene yields SGHTA for CDR1 and FQGNSA for CDR2. Trimming removed 5 bases from V and 3 bases from J; the gene matches leave 2 bases unexplained. The sample comes from a study of T-cell memory formation after mild COVID-19 (dated by TCRdb to the early 2020s). Regarding the research as a whole: TCR sequence clusters from the two donors were largely donor specific. The cohort comprised two young, previously healthy adult volunteers, one female and one male. T-cell clones expanding and contracting after mild COVID-19 in two donors were tracked by longitudinal TCRalpha and TCRbeta repertoire sequencing. Overall study results and their limits: Only a couple of mild cases were covered by the study, and larger cohorts that include severe cases with pre-infection samples were considered necessary. From day 15 to 85, contracting clones showed balanced CD4/CD8 phenotypes, whereas a second wave of clones that expanded from day 15 to 37 leaned towards CD4+. SARS-CoV-2 specificity was not confirmed for the second-wave clones peaking on day 37. Contracting CD4+ clones appeared mostly in the CM and EM memory subsets, whereas CD8+ clones were enriched in EMRA. Some responding clones were found in pre-infection memory, which suggests that pre-existing cross-reactive memory T cells took part in the SARS-CoV-2 response.

PBMCs were isolated by Ficoll-Paque density gradient centrifugation. Source material: PBMCs or a T cell subset sorted from them (not recorded which). In this chain, TRBV7-2 is recombined with TRBJ2-3, and TRBD2 matches 7 of the central bases. The receptor comes from a man between 18 and 29 years old who had mild COVID-19 (a few samples of this study predate the infection). The sample titles of this study are shuffled in the database, so cell type and time point are left out; the donor was told from shared clones. In nucleotides, the sequence is TGTGCCAGCAGCGGGGGACTAACAGATACGCAGTATTTT. Its amino acids are CASSGGLTDTQYF.